This T cell receptor (beta chain) was captured by sequencing in a study of blood T cell repertoires in COVID-19. About the research overall: PBMCs, B-cell-depleted T cells, or T cells provided the cDNA or gDNA that made up the material.

Original processing methods: Amplification of reference gene primers was used by the study to estimate nucleated cell counts. Produced via immunoSEQ multiplex PCR; TCRdb's table is partial and in-frame only. The D gene and trimming were derived from the DNA, and the V and J assignments and clone size from that table. Seen here are over 200,000 clones, 85% to 90% observed once, and the top ten hold roughly 3%. After removal of 7 bases from V and 10 bases from J, the junction contained 10 bases not matched to a gene. From germline, CDR1 is SNHLY and CDR2 FYNNEI. CDR3 length: 13 residues. One Seattle source followed patients from active infection through their disease course.

V gene TRBV2 combines with J gene TRBJ1-5; TRBD1 agrees at 7 bases. The sequencing input was peripheral blood. This clonotype originated in a man aged 25 to 40 with COVID-19, enrolled during active disease. The CDR3 DNA reads TGTGCCAGCACATCGGGACAGTTGACTCCCCAGCATTTT. Protein product: CASTSGQLTPQHF.